This entry lists 18 T cell receptor beta chains sequenced from one sample in a study of response to subunit inactivated influenza vaccine. TCRdb recomputed calls from the RT-PCR reads with MiXCR, one row per CDR3 protein. The table lists hundreds of thousands of distinct CDR3 sequences, around 11% of them singletons. These records were also assigned to another study, of T cells expressing NK-cell markers. That work states: The authors made TCR beta cDNA libraries by 5'RACE template switching. This switching added a universal primer site and UMIs.

The sequenced sample was PBMCs from blood, obtained on the day of vaccination. All receptors come from a man aged 45-65 years who received an inactivated influenza vaccine.

In the case of this clonotype: A clone one base away is much larger, so this may be a read error. The rearrangement links TRBV12-3 or TRBV12-4 to TRBJ2-7; possibly TRBD1 or TRBD2 for D (5 bases each). The length of the CDR3 is 13 residues. CDR3 sequence: CAGSEAGSYEQYF. In DNA, the CDR3 is TGTGCCGGCAGTGAAGCAGGGAGCTACGAGCAGTACTTC.

The J gene is TRBJ2-7, the V gene TRBV12-3 or TRBV12-4; unclear D gene. Trimming removed 3 bases from V and 6 bases from J, with 9 bases in between. The CDR3 consists of 12 residues. CDR3 in amino acids: CASSFIGFEQYF. The CDR3 DNA reads as TGTGCCAGCAGTTTTATAGGGTTCGAGCAGTACTTC.

This clonotype showed up just a few times. The rearrangement joins TRBV20-1 to TRBJ1-1, with TRBD1 as a possible D gene (6 bases). With 6 bases removed from V and 0 bases from J, the gap between germline ends came to 11 bases. The CDR3 covers 13 residues. Germline CDR1 and CDR2: DFQATT and SNEGSKA (reference sequence). CDR3 loop: CSAGTSMNTEAFF. CDR3 sequence (DNA): TGCAGTGCGGGGACAAGTATGAACACTGAAGCTTTCTTT.

The chain joins TRBV20-1 to TRBJ1-6; D remains unclear. The germline V and J ends were trimmed by 4 bases and 1 base, with 8 bases remaining between them. Germline CDR1 and CDR2: DFQATT and SNEGSKA (reference sequence). There are 14 residues in the CDR3. Written as DNA, the CDR3 is TGCAGTGCTACAGTATTTTCCTATAATTCACCCCTCCACTTT. The encoded protein is CSATVFSYNSPLHF.

This clonotype was seen more than once but under ten times. V gene TRBV15 combines with J gene TRBJ2-7; weak D call: TRBD2 (5 bases). Per germline, CDR1 LNHNV and CDR2 YYDKDF (reference sequence). V was pared by 0 bases and J by 2 bases, with 11 bases between. This CDR3 comprises 15 residues. CDR3 residues: CATSRDPAVTYEQYF. CDR3 in DNA: TGTGCCACCAGCAGAGATCCAGCGGTCACCTACGAGCAGTACTTC.

The chain combines TRBV7-8 with TRBJ2-7; D tentatively reads TRBD1 or TRBD2 (5 bases each). Germline V gene data show CDR1 as SGHVS and CDR2 as FQNEAQ. V lost 5 bases and J lost 8, with 16 bases in between. This CDR3 has 13 amino acids. DNA for the CDR3: TGTGCCAGCAGCGTACGGGACCCCGTTCAGCAGTACTTC. Amino acid sequence: CASSVRDPVQQYF.

The chain employs TRBV7-8 and TRBJ2-7; D tentatively fits TRBD1 or TRBD2 (6 bases each). This CDR3 has 15 amino acids. Trimming removed 5 bases from V and 2 bases from J, with 16 bases in between. CDR1 and CDR2 (germline): SGHVS, FQNEAQ. This CDR3 is CASSGRRGTPYEQYF. CDR3 bases: TGTGCCAGCAGCGGCCGACGGGGGACACCCTACGAGCAGTACTTC.

The chain couples TRBV6-1 to TRBJ2-5; 9 nucleotides agree with TRBD1. This CDR3 is 13 amino acids long. CDR1 is MNHNS and CDR2 is SASEGT in the germline V gene. Trimming at V came to 7 bases and at J to 4 bases, leaving 4 bases not matched to a gene. CDR3 sequence: CASKVTGGETQYF. DNA for the CDR3: TGTGCCAGCAAGGTGACAGGGGGAGAGACCCAGTACTTC.

This clonotype was found many times. J is TRBJ2-1 and V is TRBV4-2, with D hard to call. V gave up 1 base and J gave up 5 bases, with 9 bases separating them. CDR1 and CDR2 (germline): LGHNA, YNFKEQ. CDR3 length equals 14 residues. In DNA, the CDR3 is TGTGCCAGCAGCCAAGGGAAATGGAACAATGAGCAGTTCTTC. Translated, it gives CASSQGKWNNEQFF.

This clonotype was counted at least ten times. The rearrangement joins TRBV25-1 to TRBJ2-4; weak D call: TRBD2 (5 bases). Germline V gives CDR1 MGHDK, CDR2 SYGVNS. This CDR3 contains 15 residues. Trimming pared 0 bases from V and 2 bases from J, leaving 8 bases between. CDR3 DNA sequence: TGTGCCAGCAGTGAATATTCCGGGACCAAAAACATTCAGTACTTC. This codes for CASSEYSGTKNIQYF.

This clonotype was seen a few times. V is TRBV10-2 and J is TRBJ2-7; 9 bases fit TRBD2. The V gene's germline CDR1 is WSHSY and CDR2 SAAADI. V dropped 2 bases and J dropped 0; count of bases not matched to a gene: 8. The CDR3 length is 17 residues. The CDR3 region has the DNA TGCGCCAGCAGTGAGATAGCGGGGGCCACCTACTCCTACGAGCAGTACTTC. It is translated as CASSEIAGATYSYEQYF.

The rearrangement uses TRBV10-1 and TRBJ1-3, with 9 positions matching TRBD1. Germline-derived CDR1 and CDR2 are WNHNN and SYGVQD (reference sequence). J lost 3 bases, V lost 3 bases, and 3 bases had no gene match. This CDR3 has 15 amino acids. CDR3 DNA sequence: TGCGCCAGCAGTGAAGGACAGGGGAATGGAAACACCATATATTTT. It translates to CASSEGQGNGNTIYF.

The V and J genes are TRBV5-1 and TRBJ2-5; 10 bases line up with TRBD1. The germline CDR1 and CDR2 sequences are SGHRS and YFSETQ. J gave up 2 bases and V 7 bases, and 5 bases lay outside the gene matches. This CDR3 contains 14 residues. CDR3 nucleotide sequence: TGCGCCAGCTACGGACAGGGGGAACAAGAGACCCAGTACTTC. Residues: CASYGQGEQETQYF. Full variable domain (remainder filled in from reference TRBV5-1 and TRBJ2-5): KAGVTQTPRYLIKTRGQQVTLSCSPISGHRSVSWYQQTPGQGLQFLFEYFSETQRNKGNFPGRFSGRQFSNSRSEMNVSTLELGDSALYLCASYGQGEQETQYFGPGTRLLVL.

The chain carries TRBV5-5 and TRBJ2-3, with TRBD2 as a possible D gene (6 bases). This CDR3 has 15 amino acids. CDR1 and CDR2 from the germline V gene are SGHKS and YYEKEE (reference sequence). Trimming cost V 3 bases and J 4 bases, with 15 bases left between them. As DNA, the CDR3 is TGTGCCAGCAGCTATCAATTGACTAGATCAGATACGCAGTATTTT. It encodes CASSYQLTRSDTQYF.

The chain couples TRBV25-1 to TRBJ1-6, with D possibly matching TRBD1 (5 bases). The length of the CDR3 is 15 residues. The V end was cut by 1 base, the J end by 5 bases, with 9 bases between. Germline assignment: CDR1 MGHDK and CDR2 SYGVNS. The chain's CDR3 is CASSEWGRDNSPLHF. The CDR3 coding sequence is TGTGCCAGCAGTGAATGGGGGAGGGATAATTCACCCCTCCACTTT.

The table lists this clonotype with many counts. The genes are TRBV12-3 or TRBV12-4 and TRBJ2-7, with 7 bases that match TRBD1. This CDR3 is 13 amino acids long. V shed 6 bases and J 3 bases; nucleotides not matched to a gene: 5. CDR3: CASSKGQYYEQYF. In nucleotides, the CDR3 is TGTGCCAGCAGCAAGGGACAGTACTACGAGCAGTACTTC.

This chain uses TRBV2 with TRBJ2-3, with unresolved D. Deletions cut 3 bases from V and 4 bases from J, with 5 bases between. This CDR3 is 12 amino acids long. From germline, CDR1 is SNHLY and CDR2 FYNNEI. CDR3 loop: CASSEGPDTQYF. DNA for the CDR3: TGTGCCAGCAGTGAGGGCCCAGATACGCAGTATTTT.

CDR3 region: CASSQDGTEPAYF. CDR3 DNA sequence: TGCGCCAGCAGCCAAGACGGGACAGAGCCGGCGTACTTC. The genes are TRBV4-3 and TRBJ2-7, with TRBD1 matching 7 bases. V gave up 0 bases and J gave up 12 bases; unmatched junction bases: 8. CDR1 and CDR2 from the germline V gene are LGHNA and YSLEER. The CDR3 is 13 residues long.